The T cell receptor (beta chain) under discussion was sequenced for a study of tumor and adjacent non-tumor tissue in lung cancer. The V end lost 3 bases, the J end lost 3 bases, and 15 bases lay between the germline ends. CDR3 length equals 14 residues. CDR1 is DFQATT, CDR2 SNEGSKA, per germline (reference sequence). The library came from three nested PCR rounds adapted from ARM-PCR protocols. Each CDR3 protein is one row after TCRdb ran MiXCR on the multiplex PCR reads. The data contain some 80,000 distinct CDR3 sequences, roughly two thirds of them singletons. No cell sorting was done before RNA was extracted from the tissue. Between August and November 2014, newly diagnosed, chemotherapy-naive lung cancer patients underwent thoracic surgery in China.

Source material: lung tumor tissue. The rearrangement joins TRBV20-1 to TRBJ2-7; D gene uncertain. The clonotype was recovered from a woman in her forties with non-small cell lung cancer. CDR3 loop: CSASVWQGNYEQYF. For the CDR3, the DNA is TGCAGTGCTAGTGTCTGGCAAGGGAACTACGAGCAGTACTTC.